A single sample is the source of the 31 T cell receptor beta chains below, sequenced in a study of T-cell memory formation after mild COVID-19. TCRdb called the 5' RACE reads again in MiXCR, with one record for every CDR3 protein. The table shows around 300,000 distinct CDR3 sequences, with approximately 8% occurring only once. The sample consisted of PBMCs or a T cell subset sorted from them (not recorded which). These TCRs come from a man younger than 30 who had mild COVID-19 (a few samples of this study predate the infection). Cell type and time point are not known.

This clonotype occurred a few times. CDR3 protein: CASSYPRDRATHEQYV. Written as DNA, the CDR3 is TGTGCCAGCAGTTACCCGAGGGACAGGGCGACGCACGAGCAGTACGTC. V is TRBV6-2 or TRBV6-3 and J is TRBJ2-7, with 9 bases identical to TRBD1. With V trimmed by 2 bases and J by 5 bases, 10 bases remained unmatched. Germline CDR1 reads MNHEY; CDR2 reads SVGEGT. This CDR3 is 16 amino acids long.

Of note for this clonotype: A junction boundary mismatches the germline segment, possibly from a read error. The chain recombines TRBV4-1 with TRBJ2-5; D is undetermined. Germline V gene sequence: CDR1 MGHRA, CDR2 YSYEKL. The CDR3 extends over 14 amino acids. CDR3 sequence: CASSQEPSQETQYF. CDR3 in DNA: TGCGCCAGCAGTCAAGAGCCTAGTCAAGAGACCCAGTACTTC.

This clonotype was picked up many times. The chain employs TRBV12-3 or TRBV12-4 and TRBJ2-5, with D perhaps TRBD1 or TRBD2 (5 bases each). The CDR3 extends over 15 amino acids. The germline V and J ends were trimmed by 6 bases and 4 bases, with 18 bases remaining between them. CDR3 bases: TGTGCCAGCAGCCCCTCCGGGACGGTTGGAGAGACCCAGTACTTC. Its translation is CASSPSGTVGETQYF.

This clonotype was seen at least ten times. The chain employs TRBV5-1 and TRBJ2-1; no clear D gene. Germline CDR1 and CDR2: SGHRS and YFSETQ. The CDR3 runs 16 residues. V lost 0 bases, J lost 1 base, and 11 bases lay in between. The CDR3 DNA sequence: TGCGCCAGCAGCTTGGGAGTTCTGGGGTCCTACAATGAGCAGTTCTTC. This gives the protein CASSLGVLGSYNEQFF.

This clonotype appeared a few times. The gene calls are TRBV29-1 and TRBJ1-1; the D gene is possibly TRBD1 (6 bases). Trimming took off 7 bases at V and 5 bases at J, with 20 bases between the two ends. Germline lookup yields CDR1 SQVTM and CDR2 ANQGSEA. The CDR3 spans 14 residues. CDR3 amino acids: CSAKGPGARTEAFF. The CDR3 nucleotides are TGCAGCGCCAAAGGGCCAGGGGCACGTACTGAAGCTTTCTTT.

This clonotype was seen at least ten times. V is TRBV3-1 and J is TRBJ2-7; D uncertain. V was trimmed by 5 bases and J by 3 bases, leaving 11 bases between them. The germline V gene encodes CDR1 LGHDT and CDR2 YNNKEL (reference sequence). The CDR3 has 13 residues. The CDR3 is CASSFHPNYEQYF. In DNA, the CDR3 is TGTGCCAGCAGCTTTCACCCTAACTACGAGCAGTACTTC.

This clonotype was counted between two and nine times. The rearrangement joins TRBV4-1 to TRBJ1-3; weak D call: TRBD1 (6 bases). The CDR3 runs to 16 residues. Between the trimmed V and J ends, which lost 4 bases and 2 bases, there was a span of 15 bases. CDR1 is MGHRA and CDR2 is YSYEKL in the germline V gene. DNA for the CDR3: TGCGCCAGCAGCCGAGACCACAGGGCAACTGGAAACACCATATATTTT. It yields the protein CASSRDHRATGNTIYF.

The chain employs TRBV2 and TRBJ2-7; unclear D gene. The CDR3 totals 12 residues. Germline loops: CDR1 SNHLY, CDR2 FYNNEI. V lost 5 bases, J lost 3 bases, and 8 bases lay in between. CDR3 sequence: CASSTPSYEQYF. The CDR3 bases are TGTGCCAGCAGTACACCCAGCTACGAGCAGTACTTC.

This sequence joins TRBV6-5 and TRBJ1-4, with D unresolved. CDR3 size: 14 residues. The germline V gene has CDR1 MNHEY and CDR2 SVGAGI. V shed 0 bases and J shed 7 bases, with 9 bases lying between them. The CDR3 sequence: CASSYSGGSEKLFF. Written as DNA, the CDR3 is TGTGCCAGCAGTTACTCCGGTGGGAGTGAAAAACTGTTTTTT.

The genes are TRBV28 and TRBJ2-1; 16 bases match TRBD2. Germline CDR1 and CDR2: MDHEN and SYDVKM. The CDR3 runs to 13 residues. V dropped 8 bases and J dropped 9; count of bases not matched to a gene: 1. The chain's CDR3 is CASGTSGGVEQFF. As DNA, the CDR3 is TGTGCCAGCGGGACTAGCGGGGGGGTTGAGCAGTTCTTC.

This clonotype was recorded a few times. This sequence joins TRBV3-1 and TRBJ1-5; possibly TRBD1 for D (6 bases). The CDR3 totals 16 residues. CDR1 and CDR2 (germline): LGHDT, YNNKEL (reference sequence). V lost 2 bases and J 1 base, leaving 12 bases between the germline ends. The CDR3 is CASSQSGGASNQPQHF. The CDR3 DNA follows: TGTGCCAGCAGCCAATCCGGGGGCGCGAGCAATCAGCCCCAGCATTTT.

Remarks on this clonotype: A single base separates this from a much larger clone, so it may be a read error. The chain carries TRBV10-3 and TRBJ2-3, with 9 bases matching TRBD2. V lost 7 bases, J lost 6 bases, and 23 bases stayed unmatched. The CDR3 extends over 19 amino acids. Germline lookup yields CDR1 ENHRY and CDR2 SYGVKD. CDR3 coding DNA: TGTGCCATCAAGCTCAGCCCGGGAGGAGTAGCGGGGGCCCCGGATACGCAGTATTTT. Its translation is CAIKLSPGGVAGAPDTQYF.

This clonotype was recorded many times. V and J are TRBV20-1 and TRBJ2-6; weak D call: TRBD1 (5 bases). Germline assignment: CDR1 DFQATT and CDR2 SNEGSKA (reference sequence). The V end was cut by 7 bases, the J end by 0 bases, with 16 bases between. The CDR3 extends over 16 amino acids. The CDR3 region is CSVKTVNHSGANVLTF. CDR3 DNA sequence: TGCAGTGTTAAGACAGTTAACCACTCTGGGGCCAACGTCCTGACTTTC.

J is TRBJ2-2 and V is TRBV6-6; D is perhaps TRBD1 (5 bases). The CDR3 has 15 residues. Between the trimmed V and J ends, which lost 0 bases and 5 bases, there was a span of 10 bases. Germline values: CDR1 MNHNY, CDR2 SVGAGI (reference sequence). The CDR3 reads CASSYSNRQTGELFF. The CDR3 DNA reads TGTGCCAGCAGTTACTCCAACAGGCAGACCGGGGAGCTGTTTTTT.

The table lists this clonotype with many counts. J is TRBJ1-1 and V is TRBV20-1; 7 nucleotides agree with TRBD1. The CDR3 has 13 amino acids. Per germline, CDR1 DFQATT and CDR2 SNEGSKA (reference sequence). The trim removed 1 base at V and 5 bases at J, leaving 4 bases unmatched. CDR3 nucleotide sequence: TGCAGTGCTAGAGTAATACAGGGGACTGAAGCTTTCTTT. Translation: CSARVIQGTEAFF.

This clonotype was observed many times. This chain uses TRBV7-9 with TRBJ2-3, with 7 positions matching TRBD2. V trimming: 3 bases; J trimming: 1 base; junction bases outside the gene matches: 4. CDR1 is SEHNR, CDR2 FQNEAQ, per germline (reference sequence). The CDR3 runs 15 residues. This CDR3 reads CASSLAGAGTDTQYF. The CDR3 DNA reads as TGTGCCAGCAGCTTGGCGGGAGCTGGCACAGATACGCAGTATTTT.

This clonotype showed up just a few times. V gene TRBV2 combines with J gene TRBJ2-6; D is tentatively TRBD1 or TRBD2 (5 bases each). Per germline, CDR1 SNHLY and CDR2 FYNNEI. This CDR3 has 20 amino acids. V was pared by 5 bases and J by 0 bases, with 23 bases between. The CDR3 loop reads CASSPSRGSPGASGANVLTF. The DNA for the CDR3 is TGTGCCAGCAGTCCTTCTCGGGGTTCTCCCGGGGCCTCTGGGGCCAACGTCCTGACTTTC.

V gene TRBV5-1 combines with J gene TRBJ2-5, with 7 positions matching TRBD2. CDR1 SGHRS and CDR2 YFSETQ come from the germline V gene. V shed 4 bases and J 1 base; nucleotides not matched to a gene: 10. The length of the CDR3 is 16 residues. For the CDR3, the DNA is TGCGCCAGCAGCCAGGGCTATAGCGGGTCCCAAGAGACCCAGTACTTC. Translating gives CASSQGYSGSQETQYF.

In its sample, this clonotype was seen many times. The gene calls are TRBV4-1 and TRBJ2-1; no clear D gene. CDR1 and CDR2 (germline): MGHRA, YSYEKL. The CDR3 length is 17 residues. V was shortened by 4 bases and J by 0 bases, with 16 bases between the two germline ends. The CDR3 sequence is CASSLTPFTVSYNEQFF. The CDR3 DNA reads TGCGCCAGCAGCCTGACCCCCTTCACTGTCTCCTACAATGAGCAGTTCTTC.

This clonotype was picked up a small number of times. The CDR3 reads CASSFPVGVLNTEAFF. The DNA for the CDR3 is TGTGCCAGCAGCTTCCCGGTGGGGGTTTTGAACACTGAAGCTTTCTTT. V is TRBV7-2 and J is TRBJ1-1; D is perhaps TRBD1 (5 bases). V dropped 3 bases and J dropped 0 bases, with 14 bases sitting between them. Germline values: CDR1 SGHTA, CDR2 FQGNSA. This CDR3 is 16 amino acids long.

V is TRBV24-1 and J is TRBJ1-4, with 11 bases identical to TRBD1. Germline CDR1 and CDR2: KGHDR and SFDVKD. The CDR3 is made up of 15 amino acids. V was clipped by 4 bases and J by 7 bases; unmatched bases: 4. This chain's CDR3 is CATSETGTGGEKLFF. CDR3 DNA: TGTGCCACCAGTGAGACCGGGACAGGGGGTGAAAAACTGTTTTTT.

This clonotype occurred a few times. The CDR3 loop reads CASSPGQLRVAQYF. In DNA, the CDR3 is TGTGCCAGCAGCCCCGGACAACTCCGGGTGGCCCAGTACTTC. V gene TRBV7-6 combines with J gene TRBJ2-5; D may be TRBD1 (5 bases). The CDR3 runs to 14 residues. V was cut by 5 bases and J by 9 bases, with 19 bases left in between. Germline CDR1 is SGHVS and CDR2 is FNYEAQ.

The rearrangement joins TRBV11-2 to TRBJ1-1; 7 bases agree with TRBD1. Trimming at V came to 5 bases and at J to 8 bases, leaving 17 bases not matched to a gene. CDR1 and CDR2 from the germline V gene are SGHAT and FQNNGV. The CDR3 spans 16 residues. The CDR3 reads CASSPLTGPAIWEAFF. DNA of the CDR3: TGTGCCAGCAGCCCCCTGACAGGGCCAGCGATTTGGGAAGCTTTCTTT.

This clonotype was seen only a few times. The V and J genes are TRBV2 and TRBJ2-5, with 10 bases matching TRBD2. CDR3 length: 15 residues. After removal of 9 bases from V and 4 bases from J, the junction contained 11 bases not matched to a gene. Germline V CDR1 and CDR2: SNHLY, FYNNEI. Here the CDR3 reads CASPSGGARAETQYF. The CDR3 coding sequence is TGTGCCAGTCCCAGCGGGGGGGCCCGGGCAGAGACCCAGTACTTC.

The CDR3 reads CASSLTGRGDVYGYTF. In nucleotides, the CDR3 is TGCGCCAGCAGCCTGACCGGTAGGGGGGACGTCTACGGCTACACCTTC. The V and J genes are TRBV5-1 and TRBJ1-2; the D gene is possibly TRBD1 (6 bases). Per the germline V gene, CDR1 is SGHRS and CDR2 is YFSETQ. V dropped 4 bases and J dropped 8 bases, with 24 bases sitting between them. The CDR3 extends over 16 amino acids.

The rearrangement uses TRBV7-2 and TRBJ1-1; possibly TRBD1 for D (5 bases). Germline-derived CDR1 and CDR2 are SGHTA and FQGNSA. The CDR3 is 13 residues long. V was shortened by 5 bases and J by 10 bases, with 17 bases between the two germline ends. The CDR3: CASSALQVGGAFF. The CDR3 DNA reads as TGTGCCAGCAGCGCCTTACAGGTGGGGGGAGCTTTCTTT.

This clonotype was seen only a few times. CDR3: CASSQRDPSGNQPQHF. The CDR3 DNA sequence: TGCGCCAGCAGCCAACGTGACCCATCGGGCAATCAGCCCCAGCATTTT. The chain links TRBV4-1 to TRBJ1-5; D unclear. Germline V gives CDR1 MGHRA, CDR2 YSYEKL. The V end was cut by 2 bases, the J end by 2 bases, with 13 bases between. CDR3 length: 16 amino acids.

The sample holds a few counts of this clonotype. The V and J genes are TRBV12-3 or TRBV12-4 and TRBJ2-2; 11 nucleotides agree with TRBD1. J lost 8 bases, V lost 4 bases, and 6 bases had no gene match. CDR3 size: 15 residues. CDR3 in DNA: TGTGCCAGCAGTTACGGACAGGGGGCCTGGGGGGAGCTGTTTTTT. Translated, it gives CASSYGQGAWGELFF.

This clonotype occurred a few times. The chain has TRBV11-1 and TRBJ2-1, with TRBD2 identical over 10 bases. Looked up from germline, CDR1 is SGHAT and CDR2 is FQDESV (reference sequence). CDR3 size: 14 residues. V lost 5 bases to trimming and J lost 10 bases; unmatched junction nucleotides: 8. The CDR3 spells CASSIKAGGYEQFF. In DNA form, the CDR3 reads TGTGCCAGCAGCATCAAAGCGGGGGGGTACGAGCAGTTCTTC.

This chain links TRBV2 with TRBJ2-7, with 10 bases identical to TRBD2. CDR1 is SNHLY and CDR2 is FYNNEI in the germline V gene. Trimming cost V 6 bases and J 1 base; bases outside gene matches: 0. This CDR3 is 13 amino acids long. CDR3 sequence: CASRLAGSYEQYV. CDR3 nucleotides: TGTGCCAGCAGACTAGCGGGATCCTACGAGCAGTACGTC.

The chain couples TRBV7-8 to TRBJ2-6; TRBD2 is a possible D gene (5 bases). Germline-derived CDR1 and CDR2 are SGHVS and FQNEAQ. V lost 2 bases to trimming and J lost 3 bases, with 11 bases between them. This CDR3 has 16 residues. CDR3 in amino acids: CASSLFRGNGANVLTF. CDR3 coding DNA: TGTGCCAGCAGCTTATTTCGGGGTAATGGGGCCAACGTCCTGACTTTC.